The T cell receptor beta chain under discussion was sequenced for a study of T cells in Graves' hyperthyroidism and ophthalmopathy. Study-wide background: Once the initial diagnosis was made, peripheral blood was obtained before any treatment. Whole-study findings and limits: It was a median around 6 months before onset that the model predicted ophthalmopathy. Blood held most thyroid clonotypes expanded above 0.001 frequency.

Worth noting for this clonotype: Antigen unknown.

It was RNA transcripts that yielded the amplified TCR beta CDR3 regions. HTBI primers were employed in a first-round RT-PCR of the TCR CDR3. In TCRdb, the multiplex PCR reads were re-called with MiXCR into one record per CDR3 protein. Among around 700,000 distinct CDR3 sequences listed, over 15% were seen once. The length of the CDR3 is 17 residues. The V gene lost 4 bases and the J gene lost 6 bases, with 21 bases spanning the gap. Those with hyperthyroidism were 18 to 65 years old, newly diagnosed, and ill for under 2 months. The sequence derives from a woman aged 45-60 years with Graves' hyperthyroidism that later progressed to Graves' ophthalmopathy. Sequenced input: blood. The chain is built from TRBV12-3 or TRBV12-4 and TRBJ1-4, with D uncertain. The CDR3 here is CASSSVLDRASYEKLFF. The CDR3 DNA sequence: TGTGCCAGCAGTTCAGTTCTAGACCGGGCTTCTTATGAAAAACTGTTTTTT.